This T cell receptor beta chain was identified during a study of regulatory T cells in long-lasting Graves disease. Study-wide results and caveats: Persistent patients shared more public clonotypes (2,741) than newly diagnosed patients (around 910). Newly diagnosed disease favored TRBV20-1 and TRBJ2-1 over persistent disease.

This clonotype was counted at least ten times. What it binds is not known. This sample's time point: newly diagnosed GD, antithyroid drugs for less than 3 months. Following extraction of RNA from PBMCs, that RNA was used to make the TCR library. American Thyroid Association guidelines defined how Graves' disease was diagnosed. As collected, the peripheral blood samples measured 7 to 9.5 milliliters each and went into EDTA tubes. From germline, CDR1 is SGHTA and CDR2 FQGNSA. The CDR3 is 15 amino acids. Losses at the gene ends were 8 bases for V and 6 bases for J; bases not matched to a gene: 14. According to the study, TCR beta libraries were built with iRepertoire HTBI primers and CDR3-region Arm-PCR. In TCRdb, the multiplex PCR reads were re-called with MiXCR into one record per CDR3 protein. The repertoire holds approximately 300,000 distinct CDR3 sequences, 18% seen once, with about two fifths in the top ten.

The starting material was peripheral blood mononuclear cells (PBMCs), obtained at new diagnosis, from a patient treated with antithyroid drugs. This receptor was taken from a female donor with Graves disease. The chain carries TRBV7-2 and TRBJ2-3; 7 positions agree with TRBD1. CDR3 in amino acids: CASGPGQLFLDTQYF. CDR3 DNA sequence: TGTGCCAGCGGACCGGGACAGCTATTTCTTGATACGCAGTATTTT. Together with reference TRBV7-2 and TRBJ2-3, the CDR3 gives the full variable domain: GAGVSQSPSNKVTEKGKDVELRCDPISGHTALYWYRQSLGQGLEFLIYFQGNSAPDKSGLPSDRFSAERTGGSVSTLTIQRTQQEDSAVYLCASGPGQLFLDTQYFGPGTRLTVL.